This T cell receptor (beta chain) came from a study of T cell repertoires in cytomegalovirus infection. Overall study context: Public TCR beta signature analysis indicated the presence of both CMV infection and matching HLA type. Whole-study findings and limits: Summed public TCR beta family frequency identified CMV carriers bearing the relevant HLA. CMV-specific TCR beta clonotypes restricted by HLA-C were the ones dominating the ex vivo response.

In this sample, this clonotype turned up a few times. No antigen is known for it. TCRdb fed the reads into MiXCR, producing one record per CDR3 protein. The repertoire holds some 300,000 distinct CDR3 sequences, with about a sixth as singletons. CDR3 size: 14 residues. Germline lookup yields CDR1 SEHNR and CDR2 FQNEAQ (reference sequence). V lost 6 bases and J lost 3, with 12 bases in between. The rearrangement uses TRBV7-9 and TRBJ1-5, with a possible D match to TRBD1 (5 bases). The sequence came from a human donor in good health (CMV status not recorded). Some clones in this sample may be carry-over from other donors' samples. The sequenced sample consisted of PBMCs. The CDR3 DNA reads TGTGCCAGCAGGCGGGGGGGGTTCAATCAGCCCCAGCATTTT. This sequence encodes CASRRGGFNQPQHF.